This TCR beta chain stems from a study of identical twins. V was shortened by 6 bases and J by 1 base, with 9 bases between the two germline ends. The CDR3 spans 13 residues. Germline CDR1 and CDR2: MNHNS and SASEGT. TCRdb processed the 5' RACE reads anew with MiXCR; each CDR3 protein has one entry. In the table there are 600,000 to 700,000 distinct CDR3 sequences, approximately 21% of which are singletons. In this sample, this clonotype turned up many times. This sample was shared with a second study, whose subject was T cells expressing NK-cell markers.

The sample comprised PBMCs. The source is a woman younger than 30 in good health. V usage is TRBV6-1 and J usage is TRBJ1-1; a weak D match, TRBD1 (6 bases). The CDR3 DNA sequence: TGTGCCAGCAGGGAGGACAGGAACACTGAAGCTTTCTTT. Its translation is CASREDRNTEAFF.